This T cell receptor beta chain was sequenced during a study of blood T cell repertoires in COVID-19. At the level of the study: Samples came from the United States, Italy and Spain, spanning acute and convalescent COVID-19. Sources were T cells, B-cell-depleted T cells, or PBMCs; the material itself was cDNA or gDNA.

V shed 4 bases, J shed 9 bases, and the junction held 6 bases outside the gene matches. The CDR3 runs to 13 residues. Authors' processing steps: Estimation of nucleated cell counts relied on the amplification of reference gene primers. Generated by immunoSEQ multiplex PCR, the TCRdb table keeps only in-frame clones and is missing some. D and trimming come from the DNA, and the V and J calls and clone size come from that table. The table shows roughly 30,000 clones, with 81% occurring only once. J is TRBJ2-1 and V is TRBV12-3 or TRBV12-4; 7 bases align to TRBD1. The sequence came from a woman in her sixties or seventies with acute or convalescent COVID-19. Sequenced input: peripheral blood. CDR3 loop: CASSSLQGTEQFF. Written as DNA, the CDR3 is TGTGCCAGCAGTTCATTACAGGGGACTGAGCAGTTCTTC.